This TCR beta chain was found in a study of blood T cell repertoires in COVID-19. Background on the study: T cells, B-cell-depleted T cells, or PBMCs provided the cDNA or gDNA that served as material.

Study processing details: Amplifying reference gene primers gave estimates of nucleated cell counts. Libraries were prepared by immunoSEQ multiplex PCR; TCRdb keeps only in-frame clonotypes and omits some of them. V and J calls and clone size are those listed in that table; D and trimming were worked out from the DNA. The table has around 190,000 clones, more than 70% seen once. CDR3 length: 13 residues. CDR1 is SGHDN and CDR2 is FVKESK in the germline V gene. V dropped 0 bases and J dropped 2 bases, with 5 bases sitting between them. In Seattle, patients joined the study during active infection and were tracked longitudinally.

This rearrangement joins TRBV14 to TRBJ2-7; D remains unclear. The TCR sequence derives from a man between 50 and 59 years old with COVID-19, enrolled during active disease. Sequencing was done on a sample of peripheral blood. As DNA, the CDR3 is TGTGCCAGCAGCCAAGACGCGGCCTACGAGCAGTACTTC. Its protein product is CASSQDAAYEQYF.